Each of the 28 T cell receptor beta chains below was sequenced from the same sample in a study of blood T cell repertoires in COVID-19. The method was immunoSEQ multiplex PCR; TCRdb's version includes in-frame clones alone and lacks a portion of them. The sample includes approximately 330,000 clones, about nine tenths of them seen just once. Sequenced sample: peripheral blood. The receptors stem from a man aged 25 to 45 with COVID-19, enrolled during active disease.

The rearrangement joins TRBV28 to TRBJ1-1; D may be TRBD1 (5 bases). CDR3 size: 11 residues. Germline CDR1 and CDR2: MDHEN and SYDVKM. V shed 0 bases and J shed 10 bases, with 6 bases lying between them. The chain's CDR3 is CASSLWGGAFF. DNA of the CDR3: TGTGCCAGCAGTTTATGGGGGGGAGCTTTCTTT.

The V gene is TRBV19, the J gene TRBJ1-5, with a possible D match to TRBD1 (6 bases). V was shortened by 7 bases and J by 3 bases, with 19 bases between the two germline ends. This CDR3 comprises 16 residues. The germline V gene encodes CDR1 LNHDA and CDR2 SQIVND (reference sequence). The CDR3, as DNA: TGTGCCAGTACAAGAAACAGGGAAAGTAACAATCAGCCCCAGCATTTT. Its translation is CASTRNRESNNQPQHF.

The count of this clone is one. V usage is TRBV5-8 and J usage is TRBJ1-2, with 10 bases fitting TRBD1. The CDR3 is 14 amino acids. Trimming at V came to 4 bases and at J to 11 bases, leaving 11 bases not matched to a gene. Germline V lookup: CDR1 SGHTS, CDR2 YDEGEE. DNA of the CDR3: TGTGCCAGCAGCCCGGGACAGGGGTTCGAGGGGTACACCTTC. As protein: CASSPGQGFEGYTF.

The CDR3 protein is CAIGGFSRANTEAFF. The CDR3 bases are TGTGCCATCGGGGGGTTTTCTAGGGCGAACACTGAAGCTTTCTTT. The chain links TRBV28 to TRBJ1-1; a weak D match, TRBD1 (5 bases). Germline assignment: CDR1 MDHEN and CDR2 SYDVKM. This CDR3 spans 15 amino acids. V was clipped by 10 bases and J by 1 base, with 19 bases between them.

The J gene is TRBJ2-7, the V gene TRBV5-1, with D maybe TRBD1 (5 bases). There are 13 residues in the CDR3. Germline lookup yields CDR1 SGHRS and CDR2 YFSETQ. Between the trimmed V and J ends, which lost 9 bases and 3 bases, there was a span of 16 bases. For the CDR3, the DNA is TGCGCCACCTCGACAGAGGAGCTCTACGAGCAGTACTTC. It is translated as CATSTEELYEQYF.

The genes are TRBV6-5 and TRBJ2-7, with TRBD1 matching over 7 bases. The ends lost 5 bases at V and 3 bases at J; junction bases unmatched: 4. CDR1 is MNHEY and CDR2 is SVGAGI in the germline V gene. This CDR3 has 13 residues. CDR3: CASSRDRVYEQYF. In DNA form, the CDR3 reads TGTGCCAGCAGTCGAGACAGGGTCTACGAGCAGTACTTC.

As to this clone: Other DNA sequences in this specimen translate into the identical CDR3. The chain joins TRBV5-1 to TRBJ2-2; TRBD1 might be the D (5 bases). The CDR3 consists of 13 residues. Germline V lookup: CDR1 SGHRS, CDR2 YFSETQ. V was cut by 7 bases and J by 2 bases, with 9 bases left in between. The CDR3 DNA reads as TGCGCCAGCTCAACAGGAAACACCGGGGAGCTGTTTTTT. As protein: CASSTGNTGELFF.

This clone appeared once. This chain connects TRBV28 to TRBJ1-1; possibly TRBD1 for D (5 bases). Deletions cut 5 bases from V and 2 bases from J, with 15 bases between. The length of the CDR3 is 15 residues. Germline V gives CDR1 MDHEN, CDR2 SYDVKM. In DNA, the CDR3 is TGTGCCAGCAGTACCGTGGGCAGGGCTAACACTGAAGCTTTCTTT. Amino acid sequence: CASSTVGRANTEAFF.

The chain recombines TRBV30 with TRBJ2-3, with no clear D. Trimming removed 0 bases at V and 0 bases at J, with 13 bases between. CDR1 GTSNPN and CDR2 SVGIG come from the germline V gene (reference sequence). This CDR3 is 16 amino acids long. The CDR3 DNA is TGTGCCTGGAGTGTGGGCAGCCTAACTAGCACAGATACGCAGTATTTT. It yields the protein CAWSVGSLTSTDTQYF.

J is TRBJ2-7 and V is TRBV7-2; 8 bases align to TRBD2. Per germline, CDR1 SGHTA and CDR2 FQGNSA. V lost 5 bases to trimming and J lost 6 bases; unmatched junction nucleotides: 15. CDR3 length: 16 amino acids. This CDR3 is CASSHSRAGGTTEQYF. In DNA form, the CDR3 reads TGTGCCAGCAGCCATTCTAGGGCGGGAGGAACTACCGAGCAGTACTTC.

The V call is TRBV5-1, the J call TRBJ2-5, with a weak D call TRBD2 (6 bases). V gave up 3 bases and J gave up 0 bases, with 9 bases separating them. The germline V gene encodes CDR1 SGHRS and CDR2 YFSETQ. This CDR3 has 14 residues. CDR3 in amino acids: CASSYGSNQETQYF. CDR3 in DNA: TGCGCCAGCAGCTACGGGAGTAACCAAGAGACCCAGTACTTC.

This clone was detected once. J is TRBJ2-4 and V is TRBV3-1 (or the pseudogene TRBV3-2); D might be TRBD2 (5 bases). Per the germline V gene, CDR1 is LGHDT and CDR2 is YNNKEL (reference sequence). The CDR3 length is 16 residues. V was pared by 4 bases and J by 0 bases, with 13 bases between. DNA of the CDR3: TGTGCCAGCAGCCTGATCGGGGAGCTAGCCAAAAACATTCAGTACTTC. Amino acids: CASSLIGELAKNIQYF.

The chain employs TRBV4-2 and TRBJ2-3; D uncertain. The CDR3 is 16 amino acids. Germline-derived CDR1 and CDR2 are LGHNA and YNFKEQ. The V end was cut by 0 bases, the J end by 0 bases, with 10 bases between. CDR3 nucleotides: TGTGCCAGCAGCCAAGAATGGAGCGTTAGCACAGATACGCAGTATTTT. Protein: CASSQEWSVSTDTQYF.

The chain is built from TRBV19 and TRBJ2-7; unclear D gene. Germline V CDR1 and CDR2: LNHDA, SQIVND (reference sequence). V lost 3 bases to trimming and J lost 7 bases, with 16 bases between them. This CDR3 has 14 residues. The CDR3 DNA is TGTGCCAGTAGTATCACTGGAATCTCGGAGGAGCAGTACTTC. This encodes CASSITGISEEQYF.

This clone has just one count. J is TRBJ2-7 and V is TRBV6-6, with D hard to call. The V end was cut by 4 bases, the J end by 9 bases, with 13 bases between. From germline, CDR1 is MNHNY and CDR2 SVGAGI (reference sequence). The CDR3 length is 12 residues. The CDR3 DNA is TGTGCCAGCAGTTCCCTCACCTCCGGGCAGTACTTC. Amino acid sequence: CASSSLTSGQYF.

The CDR3 loop is CASSLDSSGGDEQFF. As DNA, the CDR3 is TGCGCCAGCAGCTTGGATTCCAGCGGGGGGGATGAGCAGTTCTTC. V gene TRBV5-1 combines with J gene TRBJ2-1; 10 nucleotides line up with TRBD2. The CDR3 loop spans 15 amino acids. Germline assignment: CDR1 SGHRS and CDR2 YFSETQ. V dropped 0 bases and J dropped 8; count of bases not matched to a gene: 5.

As DNA, the CDR3 is TGTGCCAGCAGCACTACAGGGGGCCGTAATGAAAAACTGTTTTTT. Translation gives CASSTTGGRNEKLFF. The chain carries TRBV3-1 (or the pseudogene TRBV3-2) and TRBJ1-4, with 9 bases matching TRBD1. V trimming: 5 bases; J trimming: 4 bases; junction bases outside the gene matches: 5. Germline CDR1 reads LGHDT; CDR2 reads YNNKEL (reference sequence). The CDR3 consists of 15 residues.

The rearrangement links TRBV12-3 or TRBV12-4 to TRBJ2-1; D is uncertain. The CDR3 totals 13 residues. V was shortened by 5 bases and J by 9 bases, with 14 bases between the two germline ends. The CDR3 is CASSPKLSLEQFF. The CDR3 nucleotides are TGTGCCAGCAGTCCCAAACTTTCCCTTGAGCAGTTCTTC.

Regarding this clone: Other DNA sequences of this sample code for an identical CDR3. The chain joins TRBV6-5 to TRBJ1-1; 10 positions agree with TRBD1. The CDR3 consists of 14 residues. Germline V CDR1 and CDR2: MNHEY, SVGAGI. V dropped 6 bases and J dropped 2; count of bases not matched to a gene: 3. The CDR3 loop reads CASSRQGANTEAFF. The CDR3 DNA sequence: TGTGCCAGCAGCCGACAGGGGGCAAACACTGAAGCTTTCTTT.

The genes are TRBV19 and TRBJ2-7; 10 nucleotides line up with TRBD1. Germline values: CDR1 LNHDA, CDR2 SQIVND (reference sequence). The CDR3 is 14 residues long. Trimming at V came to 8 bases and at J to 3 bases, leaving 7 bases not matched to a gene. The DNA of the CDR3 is TGTGCCAGTTCAGACAGGGGGCGGTTCTACGAGCAGTACTTC. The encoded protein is CASSDRGRFYEQYF. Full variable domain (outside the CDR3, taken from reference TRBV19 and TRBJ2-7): DGGITQSPKYLFRKEGQNVTLSCEQNLNHDAMYWYRQDPGQGLRLIYYSQIVNDFQKGDIAEGYSVSREKKESFPLTVTSAQKNPTAFYLCASSDRGRFYEQYFGPGTRLTVT.

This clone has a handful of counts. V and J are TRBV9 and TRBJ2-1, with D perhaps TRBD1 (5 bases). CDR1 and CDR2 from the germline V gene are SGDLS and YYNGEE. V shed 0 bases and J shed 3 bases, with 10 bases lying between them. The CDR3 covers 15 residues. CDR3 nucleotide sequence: TGTGCCAGCAGCGTAGGACAGTCATACTACAATGAGCAGTTCTTC. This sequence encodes CASSVGQSYYNEQFF. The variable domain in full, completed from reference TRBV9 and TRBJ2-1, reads DSGVTQTPKHLITATGQRVTLRCSPRSGDLSVYWYQQSLDQGLQFLIQYYNGEERAKGNILERFSAQQFPDLHSELNLSSLELGDSALYFCASSVGQSYYNEQFFGPGTRLTVL.

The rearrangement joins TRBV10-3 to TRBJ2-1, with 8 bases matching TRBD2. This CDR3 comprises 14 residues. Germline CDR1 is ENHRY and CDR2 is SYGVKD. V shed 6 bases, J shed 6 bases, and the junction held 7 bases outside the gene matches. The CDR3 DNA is TGTGCCATCAGGGGAGAGCGGGGGTTCAATGAGCAGTTCTTC. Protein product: CAIRGERGFNEQFF.

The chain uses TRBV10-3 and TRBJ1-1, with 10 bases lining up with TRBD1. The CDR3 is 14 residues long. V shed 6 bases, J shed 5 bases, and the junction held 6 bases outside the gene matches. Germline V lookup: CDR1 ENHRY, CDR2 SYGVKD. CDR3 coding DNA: TGTGCCATCAGAAGACAGGGGGCTGAAACTGAAGCTTTCTTT. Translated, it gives CAIRRQGAETEAFF.

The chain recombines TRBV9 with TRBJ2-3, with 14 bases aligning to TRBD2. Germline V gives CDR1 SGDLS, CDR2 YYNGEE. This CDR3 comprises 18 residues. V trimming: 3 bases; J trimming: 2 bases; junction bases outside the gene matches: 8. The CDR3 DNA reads TGTGCCAGCAGCGCCGAAGGACTAGCGGGAGGTATCACAGATACGCAGTATTTT. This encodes CASSAEGLAGGITDTQYF.

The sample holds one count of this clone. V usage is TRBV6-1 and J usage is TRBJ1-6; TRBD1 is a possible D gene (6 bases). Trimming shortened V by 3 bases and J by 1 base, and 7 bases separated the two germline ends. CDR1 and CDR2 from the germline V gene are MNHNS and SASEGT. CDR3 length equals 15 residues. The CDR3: CASSDTGSYNSPLHF. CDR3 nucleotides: TGTGCCAGCAGTGACACAGGGTCCTATAATTCACCCCTCCACTTT.

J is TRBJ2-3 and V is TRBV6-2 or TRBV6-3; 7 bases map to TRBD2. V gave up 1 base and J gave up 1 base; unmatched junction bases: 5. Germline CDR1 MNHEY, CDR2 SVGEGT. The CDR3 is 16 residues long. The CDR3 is CASSYWGGPGTDTQYF. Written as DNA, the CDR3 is TGTGCCAGCAGTTACTGGGGGGGTCCAGGCACAGATACGCAGTATTTT.

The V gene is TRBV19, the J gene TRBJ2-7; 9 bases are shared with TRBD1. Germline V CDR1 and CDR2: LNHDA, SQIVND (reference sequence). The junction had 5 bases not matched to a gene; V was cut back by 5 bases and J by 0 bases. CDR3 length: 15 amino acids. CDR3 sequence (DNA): TGTGCCAGTAGTTCTCGACAGGGGGTCTCCTACGAGCAGTACTTC. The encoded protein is CASSSRQGVSYEQYF.

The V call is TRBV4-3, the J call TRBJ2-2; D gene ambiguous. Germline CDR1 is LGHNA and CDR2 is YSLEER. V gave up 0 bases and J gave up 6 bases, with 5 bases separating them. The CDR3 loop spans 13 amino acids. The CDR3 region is CASSQDLAGELFF. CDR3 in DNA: TGCGCCAGCAGCCAAGATTTAGCCGGGGAGCTGTTTTTT.